These T cell receptor beta chains were read from a single sample in a study of T cells after yellow fever vaccination. TCRdb ran MiXCR on the 5' RACE reads and lists one entry per CDR3 protein. The sample includes fewer than 450,000 distinct CDR3 sequences, approximately 8% of them seen just once. The material was PBMCs, obtained more than 35 days after the first yellow fever vaccination. These receptors all come from a man aged 18 to 29 who received the YFV17D yellow fever vaccine. The CDR3 runs from the conserved cysteine through the conserved F or W. D genes are given only for firm matches. Size is stated for part of the rows, as once, few or many counts, or as a class when the clone is expanded.

D gene,J gene,clone size,V gene,CDR3 DNA,CDR3 protein
TRBD1,TRBJ2-1,few,TRBV3-1,TGTGCCAGCAGCCTACAGGGGGCTTGGGATGAGCAGTTCTTC,CASSLQGAWDEQFF
-,TRBJ1-2,few,TRBV4-3,TGCGCCAGCAGCCAAGCGTACAGGGACCAAGGCTATGGCTACACCTTC,CASSQAYRDQGYGYTF
-,TRBJ2-1,-,TRBV7-9,TGTGCCAGCAGCTTAATCGGGGGCCCCTACAATGAGCAGTTCTTC,CASSLIGGPYNEQFF
-,TRBJ2-6,-,TRBV10-3,TGTGCCATCAGTGAGTCAGGAGGCGGTGGGGCCAACGTCCTGACTTTC,CAISESGGGGANVLTF
-,TRBJ1-1,-,TRBV12-3/TRBV12-4,TGTGCCAGCAATTTTTTTGGGGGGCGCACTGAAGCTTTCTTT,CASNFFGGRTEAFF
TRBD1,TRBJ1-6,few,TRBV7-6,TGTGCCAGCAGCTTGGGTCCGGGACAGGGGTTTACTTCACCCCTCCACTTT,CASSLGPGQGFTSPLHF
-,TRBJ1-1,-,TRBV4-3,TGCGCCAGCAGCCAAGATCCCGTCAGGCTGAACACTGAAGCTTTCTTT,CASSQDPVRLNTEAFF
-,TRBJ2-3,many,TRBV4-1,TGCGCCAGCAGCCAAGACCGCGGGTTCACAGATACGCAGTATTTT,CASSQDRGFTDTQYF
-,TRBJ1-2,-,TRBV11-1,TGTGCCAGCAGCTTAAGTCGACTGGCCGGCTACACCTTC,CASSLSRLAGYTF
-,TRBJ2-2,few,TRBV4-1,TGCGCCAGCAGCCAAGTTGGGGGGAACACCGGGGAGCTGTTTTTT,CASSQVGGNTGELFF
-,TRBJ2-7,many,TRBV12-3/TRBV12-4,TGTGCCAGCAGTTTTAGTTCGGTCGGCGGGTACGAGCAGTACTTC,CASSFSSVGGYEQYF
-,TRBJ1-1,many,TRBV12-3/TRBV12-4,TGTGCCAGCAGCAATCCTAATGGGCGGTGGACTGAAGCTTTCTTT,CASSNPNGRWTEAFF
-,TRBJ2-2,-,TRBV6-5,TGTGCCAGCAGTTACGTAGCAGATTATTACACCGGGGAGCTGTTTTTT,CASSYVADYYTGELFF
TRBD1,TRBJ1-6,-,TRBV4-1,TGCGCCAGGAACCATGAGGGACAGGGGTATTCACCCCTCCACTTT,CARNHEGQGYSPLHF
-,TRBJ2-1,-,TRBV5-1,TGCGCCAGCACCAGCGCCGGGGCGGGGAATGAGCAGTTCTTC,CASTSAGAGNEQFF
TRBD1,TRBJ2-1,-,TRBV5-1,TGCGCCAGCAGCTTGGAGACAGGGTGGAATGAGCAGTTCTTC,CASSLETGWNEQFF
TRBD1,TRBJ1-1,many,TRBV20-1,TGCAGTGCTGGAGGACAGGGGAGAACTGAAGCTTTCTTT,CSAGGQGRTEAFF